These 21 T cell receptor beta chains came from one sample sequenced in a study of CD8+ T cells in alopecia areata (dated by TCRdb to the late 2010s). The library relied on the immunoSEQ multiplex PCR assay. RNA was extracted from all samples and reverse transcribed into cDNA, which served as template for TCR sequencing. The table comes from immuneACCESS by way of TCRdb, which keeps in-frame sequences with V and J called. Part of the clones is missing from these tables; in studies checked, under half for an unresolved V gene and the rest for unknown reasons. In this sample the table shows about 220,000 clones, more than 45% of which occur a single time. The ten most abundant clones make up roughly 1.6% of the sample. According to the study, the label for this sample's time point signals: 4 weeks on oral tofacitinib. This specimen's treatment or condition label, per the study, means: oral pan-JAK inhibitor, 5-10 mg twice daily.

Sequenced material: CD4+ T cells sorted from blood, taken at week 4, from a patient treated with tofacitinib. Receptor source: a human donor with alopecia areata.

This sequence joins TRBV25-1 and TRBJ1-1, with TRBD1 as a possible D gene (5 bases). The CDR3 runs 16 residues. Germline CDR1 is MGHDK and CDR2 is SYGVNS. V lost 3 bases and J lost 5, with 19 bases in between. The CDR3 DNA follows: TGTGCCAGCAGTGAGAACAAGGGGTTCACACGGACTGAAGCTTTCTTT. Translation gives CASSENKGFTRTEAFF.

The V gene is TRBV19, the J gene TRBJ2-3; D is ambiguous. Trimming removed 5 bases from V and 6 bases from J, with 15 bases in between. There are 14 residues in the CDR3. CDR1 and CDR2 from the germline V gene are LNHDA and SQIVND (reference sequence). The CDR3: CASSGVKVWDTQYF. The CDR3 region has the DNA TGTGCCAGTAGTGGAGTCAAGGTCTGGGATACGCAGTATTTT.

This chain uses TRBV6-6 with TRBJ2-7, with 7 nucleotides matching TRBD1. V lost 6 bases to trimming and J lost 4 bases; unmatched junction nucleotides: 6. The CDR3 has 13 residues. Per germline, CDR1 MNHNY and CDR2 SVGAGI (reference sequence). CDR3 sequence: CASSQGQWYEQYF. In nucleotides, the CDR3 is TGTGCCAGCAGCCAGGGACAGTGGTACGAGCAGTACTTC.

In its sample, this clone was seen a few times. The chain is built from TRBV7-2 and TRBJ2-7; weak D call: TRBD2 (6 bases). This CDR3 comprises 15 residues. Trimming stripped 2 bases from V and 0 bases from J, with 11 bases between. CDR1 and CDR2 from the germline V gene are SGHTA and FQGNSA. The CDR3: CASSLLAGSSYEQYF. For the CDR3, the DNA is TGTGCCAGCAGCTTATTGGCGGGGAGCTCCTACGAGCAGTACTTC.

V is TRBV25-1 and J is TRBJ1-2, with D maybe TRBD1 (5 bases). The CDR3 totals 13 residues. Germline V CDR1 and CDR2: MGHDK, SYGVNS. Trimming cost V 6 bases and J 7 bases, with 15 bases left between them. Here the CDR3 DNA reads TGTGCCAGCAGCGCGGGGGTGGTTGGTGGCTACACCTTC. Its protein is CASSAGVVGGYTF.

This clone was counted only a few times. The V and J genes are TRBV6-5 and TRBJ2-7; 7 bases map to TRBD1. CDR1 and CDR2 (germline): MNHEY, SVGAGI. CDR3 length equals 13 residues. Unmatched junction bases numbered 3, after V lost 7 bases and J lost 0 bases. The CDR3 DNA reads as TGTGCCAGCACCAGGGGGAGCTCCTACGAGCAGTACTTC. Residues: CASTRGSSYEQYF.

In its sample, this clone was seen a few times. V usage is TRBV29-1 and J usage is TRBJ2-5; D may be TRBD1 or TRBD2 (6 bases each). Germline V gene lookup returns CDR1 SQVTM and CDR2 ANQGSEA. The V end lost 0 bases, the J end lost 5 bases, and 16 bases lay between the germline ends. The CDR3 contains 15 residues. The CDR3: CSVEERERGQETQYF. As DNA, the CDR3 is TGCAGCGTTGAAGAGCGTGAACGGGGGCAGGAGACCCAGTACTTC.

This clone was recorded a few times. The chain recombines TRBV4-3 with TRBJ2-6; no clear D. CDR1 is LGHNA and CDR2 is YSLEER in the germline V gene. The CDR3 spans 16 residues. Trimming stripped 3 bases from V and 1 base from J, with 10 bases between. The CDR3 DNA reads TGCGCCAGCAGCCATCTAGTGGTATCTGGGGCCAACGTCCTGACTTTC. It codes for CASSHLVVSGANVLTF.

This clone was recorded a few times. J is TRBJ2-1 and V is TRBV19, with 9 bases lining up with TRBD1. The length of the CDR3 is 14 residues. Trimming removed 4 bases from V and 14 bases from J; junction bases left unmatched: 12. CDR1 is LNHDA, CDR2 SQIVND, per germline (reference sequence). The CDR3 region is CASSTGQGKTPEFF. In nucleotides, the CDR3 is TGTGCCAGTAGTACCGGACAGGGGAAAACCCCCGAGTTCTTC. Filled out from reference TRBV19 and TRBJ2-1, the complete variable domain reads DGGITQSPKYLFRKEGQNVTLSCEQNLNHDAMYWYRQDPGQGLRLIYYSQIVNDFQKGDIAEGYSVSREKKESFPLTVTSAQKNPTAFYLCASSTGQGKTPEFFGPGTRLTVL.

This sequence joins TRBV7-2 and TRBJ1-2; 8 positions match TRBD1. The length of the CDR3 is 15 residues. CDR1 is SGHTA and CDR2 is FQGNSA in the germline V gene. The V gene end was trimmed by 1 base and the J gene end by 7 bases; junction bases not matched to a gene: 8. The CDR3 here is CASSLDGRGRGGYTF. The CDR3 coding sequence is TGTGCCAGCAGCTTAGACGGCAGGGGGCGCGGTGGCTACACCTTC.

The V call is TRBV7-2, the J call TRBJ1-1; D not resolved. CDR3 size: 12 residues. CDR1 is SGHTA, CDR2 FQGNSA, per germline. V was pared by 2 bases and J by 0 bases, with 1 base between. CDR3 residues: CASSLMNTEAFF. The CDR3 DNA is TGTGCCAGCAGCTTAATGAACACTGAAGCTTTCTTT.

The chain carries TRBV9 and TRBJ2-3, with a weak D call TRBD1 (5 bases). V gave up 0 bases and J gave up 3 bases, with 8 bases separating them. The CDR3 is 14 residues long. CDR1 is SGDLS and CDR2 is YYNGEE in the germline V gene. The CDR3, as DNA: TGTGCCAGCAGCGTAGGCGACAGAACAGATACGCAGTATTTT. This translates into CASSVGDRTDTQYF.

The chain employs TRBV7-2 and TRBJ2-3; a possible D gene is TRBD2 (5 bases). The CDR3 totals 14 residues. Trimming stripped 5 bases from V and 2 bases from J, with 11 bases between. Per germline, CDR1 SGHTA and CDR2 FQGNSA. The CDR3 DNA reads as TGTGCCAGCAGCCTCGGGGTTGTCACAGATACGCAGTATTTT. Its translation: CASSLGVVTDTQYF.

The chain links TRBV5-6 to TRBJ2-1; D call uncertain. The V end lost 1 base, the J end lost 0 bases, and 14 bases lay between the germline ends. The CDR3 is 17 amino acids. Germline V lookup: CDR1 SGHDT, CDR2 YYEEEE. The DNA of the CDR3 is TGTGCCAGCAGCTTGCAGGTTCGGCAAAACTCCTACAATGAGCAGTTCTTC. This translates into CASSLQVRQNSYNEQFF.

V and J are TRBV25-1 and TRBJ1-1, with 7 nucleotides matching TRBD1. In germline, CDR1 is MGHDK, CDR2 SYGVNS. The CDR3 has 13 residues. With 7 bases clipped from V and 0 bases from J, the junction kept 2 bases outside the gene matches. DNA for the CDR3: TGTGCCAGCAATGGACAGGTGAACACTGAAGCTTTCTTT. Its protein is CASNGQVNTEAFF. Complete variable domain (other parts from reference TRBV25-1 and TRBJ1-1): EADIYQTPRYLVIGTGKKITLECSQTMGHDKMYWYQQDPGMELHLIHYSYGVNSTEKGDLSSESTVSRIRTEHFPLTLESARPSHTSQYLCASNGQVNTEAFFGQGTRLTVV.

Concerning this clone: The sample carries other DNA sequences with the same CDR3. The rearrangement uses TRBV29-1 and TRBJ1-1; D gene ambiguous. The germline CDR1 and CDR2 sequences are SQVTM and ANQGSEA. This CDR3 region has 11 residues. V lost 7 bases, J lost 4 bases, and 10 bases lay in between. CDR3 DNA: TGCAGCGGTATTCGAGGCACTGAAGCTTTCTTT. This gives the protein CSGIRGTEAFF.

This clone appeared a single time. The rearrangement links TRBV2 to TRBJ2-3; no definite D call. Trimming pared 4 bases from V and 6 bases from J, leaving 11 bases between. The germline gives CDR1 SNHLY, CDR2 FYNNEI. The CDR3 spans 13 residues. The CDR3 region is CASSGFSGDTQYF. As DNA, the CDR3 is TGTGCCAGCAGTGGTTTTAGTGGGGATACGCAGTATTTT.

The gene calls are TRBV4-1 and TRBJ1-2; no definite D call. Trimming removed 1 base at V and 3 bases at J, with 15 bases between. Germline CDR1 MGHRA, CDR2 YSYEKL. CDR3 size: 16 residues. This CDR3 reads CASSQVSLATDYGYTF. CDR3 bases: TGCGCCAGCAGCCAAGTTTCGCTAGCCACAGACTATGGCTACACCTTC.

The chain joins TRBV29-1 to TRBJ2-7; D call uncertain. Trimming took off 4 bases at V and 0 bases at J, with 13 bases between the two ends. Germline lookup yields CDR1 SQVTM and CDR2 ANQGSEA. The CDR3 runs 14 residues. The CDR3: CSVANRQDSYEQYF. In nucleotides, the CDR3 is TGCAGCGTTGCAAACCGGCAGGACTCCTACGAGCAGTACTTC.

This chain joins TRBV5-1 and TRBJ2-2; D is unresolved. Deletions cut 5 bases from V and 2 bases from J, with 10 bases between. This CDR3 is 14 amino acids long. Germline V gene lookup returns CDR1 SGHRS and CDR2 YFSETQ. This CDR3 is CASRTGPNTGELFF. CDR3 coding DNA: TGCGCCAGCAGGACCGGACCAAACACCGGGGAGCTGTTTTTT.

The J gene is TRBJ2-1, the V gene TRBV30, with D unresolved. Germline CDR1 GTSNPN, CDR2 SVGIG (reference sequence). The CDR3 is 11 amino acids. Trimming took 1 base from V and 6 from J, leaving 4 bases between them. DNA of the CDR3: TGTGCCTGGAGTGCTACCAATGAGCAGTTCTTC. This sequence encodes CAWSATNEQFF.